Following are 27 T cell receptor beta chains from one sample sequenced in a study of healthy donors' naive CD4 and CD8 T cells. Each TCR library used 500 ng of total RNA and a linear amplification protocol. TCRdb fed the reads into MiXCR, producing one record per CDR3 protein. The sample carries roughly 200,000 distinct CDR3 sequences, under 85% recorded once. The sample comprised naive CD4+ and CD8+ T cells sorted from blood, pooled from several donors. The origin of the receptors is a pool of human donors in good health; the sample pools cells from several healthy donors.

The gene calls are TRBV27 and TRBJ1-6, with 7 bases fitting TRBD1. V trimming: 6 bases; J trimming: 10 bases; junction bases outside the gene matches: 15. Germline-derived CDR1 and CDR2 are MNHEY and SMNVEV (reference sequence). This CDR3 has 16 amino acids. The DNA for the CDR3 is TGTGCCAGCAGCTCAAACCCGACAGGGTACGGGTCACCCCTCCACTTT. This encodes CASSSNPTGYGSPLHF.

This clonotype was detected once. The genes are TRBV27 and TRBJ2-7; 8 nucleotides match TRBD1. Germline CDR1 and CDR2: MNHEY and SMNVEV (reference sequence). This CDR3 has 15 amino acids. V was pared by 6 bases and J by 3 bases, with 10 bases of the junction left unmatched. The CDR3 loop is CASRPSRGRLYEQYF. The CDR3 DNA sequence: TGTGCCAGCAGGCCCAGCAGGGGGCGCCTCTACGAGCAGTACTTC.

V is TRBV27 and J is TRBJ1-1; D is uncertain. The CDR3 has 13 residues. Germline assignment: CDR1 MNHEY and CDR2 SMNVEV (reference sequence). V lost 5 bases, J lost 5 bases, and 12 bases lay in between. In DNA, the CDR3 is TGTGCCAGCAGTCTCCGATACGCTACTGAAGCTTTCTTT. It encodes CASSLRYATEAFF.

V and J are TRBV29-1 and TRBJ1-1; D not certain. The germline CDR1 and CDR2 sequences are SQVTM and ANQGSEA. Trimming shortened V by 1 base and J by 6 bases, and 9 bases separated the two germline ends. The CDR3 sequence is 12 residues long. The CDR3 region is CSVEGLWSEAFF. CDR3 sequence (DNA): TGCAGCGTTGAAGGGTTATGGTCTGAAGCTTTCTTT.

The genes are TRBV29-1 and TRBJ2-7; no reliable D call. From germline, CDR1 is SQVTM and CDR2 ANQGSEA. V lost 3 bases to trimming and J lost 3 bases, with 9 bases between them. This CDR3 comprises 12 residues. This CDR3 is CSVEGEFYEQYF. In DNA, the CDR3 is TGCAGCGTTGAGGGCGAATTCTACGAGCAGTACTTC.

The rearrangement uses TRBV5-1 and TRBJ2-1; no clear D gene. Germline CDR1 is SGHRS and CDR2 is YFSETQ. CDR3 length: 15 amino acids. V was pared by 0 bases and J by 2 bases, with 9 bases between. The CDR3 is CASSLESIAYNEQFF. CDR3 DNA: TGCGCCAGCAGCTTGGAGTCTATCGCCTACAATGAGCAGTTCTTC.

This clonotype came up a few times. V and J are TRBV5-1 and TRBJ2-3; 8 nucleotides line up with TRBD1. CDR3 length: 16 residues. In germline, CDR1 is SGHRS, CDR2 YFSETQ. The ends lost 5 bases at V and 4 bases at J; junction bases unmatched: 12. The chain's CDR3 is CASSPSRTGSADTQYF. The CDR3 DNA is TGCGCCAGCAGTCCAAGCAGGACAGGGTCCGCAGATACGCAGTATTTT.

The V call is TRBV18, the J call TRBJ2-7, with a tentative D call TRBD1 (6 bases). V was cut by 3 bases and J by 7 bases, with 7 bases left in between. This CDR3 contains 11 residues. Germline V gene data show CDR1 as KGHSH and CDR2 as LQKENI. The CDR3 DNA reads TGTGCCAGCTCACCGGGGACAGAGCAGTACTTC. This encodes CASSPGTEQYF.

The V call is TRBV19, the J call TRBJ1-2, with a tentative D call TRBD1 (5 bases). The germline V gene has CDR1 LNHDA and CDR2 SQIVND (reference sequence). The CDR3 is made up of 11 amino acids. V lost 5 bases and J lost 6, with 7 bases in between. This chain's CDR3 is CASSQGDGYTF. The DNA for the CDR3 is TGTGCCAGTAGTCAGGGAGATGGCTACACCTTC.

V and J are TRBV18 and TRBJ1-2; TRBD1 is a possible D gene (5 bases). CDR1 and CDR2 from the germline V gene are KGHSH and LQKENI. Trimming removed 2 bases from V and 4 bases from J, with 11 bases in between. The CDR3 spans 14 residues. The DNA of the CDR3 is TGTGCCAGCTCACCAGGGCGGGACGTCTATGGCTACACCTTC. It translates to CASSPGRDVYGYTF.

V usage is TRBV10-3 and J usage is TRBJ2-1; a weak D match, TRBD1 (6 bases). The V end was cut by 2 bases, the J end by 6 bases, with 14 bases between. CDR3 length: 15 amino acids. CDR1 and CDR2 from the germline V gene are ENHRY and SYGVKD. CDR3 sequence (DNA): TGTGCCATCAGTGAGCCGCTCCAGGGGCCCAATGAGCAGTTCTTC. Translating it yields CAISEPLQGPNEQFF.

This clonotype was recorded only once. The chain couples TRBV7-3 to TRBJ2-1, with 7 bases identical to TRBD2. J gave up 9 bases and V 5 bases, and 7 bases lay outside the gene matches. The CDR3 runs 13 residues. Germline values: CDR1 SGHTA, CDR2 FQGTGA. CDR3 nucleotide sequence: TGTGCCAGCAGCCCCGGACTAGAGGGTGAGCAGTTCTTC. Translation gives CASSPGLEGEQFF.

This clonotype has a handful of counts. This chain uses TRBV29-1 with TRBJ2-5, with D possibly TRBD1 on 5 matching bases. The CDR3 runs to 12 residues. Germline V lookup: CDR1 SQVTM, CDR2 ANQGSEA. Trimming stripped 6 bases from V and 3 bases from J, with 11 bases between. The CDR3 bases are TGCAGCGTAGAGGACACAGAAGAGACCCAGTACTTC. It specifies CSVEDTEETQYF.

The chain employs TRBV29-1 and TRBJ2-5, with D unclear. With 2 bases removed from V and 2 bases from J, the gap between germline ends came to 0 bases. CDR1 and CDR2 from the germline V gene are SQVTM and ANQGSEA. CDR3 length: 10 residues. The CDR3, as DNA: TGCAGCGTTGAACAAGAGACCCAGTACTTC. Amino acids: CSVEQETQYF.

On this clonotype itself: At one of its ends the junction is not consistent with the germline gene, which may arise from a read error. The chain couples TRBV25-1 to TRBJ2-1; maybe TRBD2 (6 bases). Germline CDR1 reads MGHDK; CDR2 reads SYGVNS. The CDR3 length is 14 residues. CDR3 coding DNA: TGTGCCAGCAGTGCTAGCGAGACCTACAATGAGCAGCTCTTC. This translates into CASSASETYNEQLF.

The chain has TRBV6-5 and TRBJ1-1; no reliable D call. CDR3 length equals 14 residues. Germline lookup yields CDR1 MNHEY and CDR2 SVGAGI. V lost 2 bases to trimming and J lost 4 bases, with 11 bases between them. CDR3 DNA: TGTGCCAGCAGTTACAGGGAAGGGAGCACTGAAGCTTTCTTT. It encodes CASSYREGSTEAFF.

This clonotype was recorded once. This sequence joins TRBV6-1 and TRBJ2-7, with D possibly being TRBD2 (6 bases). The germline V gene encodes CDR1 MNHNS and CDR2 SASEGT. V lost 3 bases to trimming and J lost 1 base, with 7 bases between them. The CDR3 totals 13 residues. The CDR3 coding sequence is TGTGCCAGCAGTGAGGGACTTTCCTACGAGCAGTACTTC. The encoded protein is CASSEGLSYEQYF.

The rearrangement joins TRBV19 to TRBJ1-1, with a possible D match to TRBD1 (6 bases). The V end lost 5 bases, the J end lost 2 bases, and 15 bases lay between the germline ends. Germline lookup yields CDR1 LNHDA and CDR2 SQIVND (reference sequence). This CDR3 comprises 15 residues. Written as DNA, the CDR3 is TGTGCCAGTAGTGTACTACAGGGCGTAAACACTGAAGCTTTCTTT. Protein product: CASSVLQGVNTEAFF.

The V and J genes are TRBV5-4 and TRBJ2-3; 8 positions agree with TRBD1. The germline gives CDR1 SGHNT, CDR2 YYREEE (reference sequence). With 5 bases clipped from V and 0 bases from J, the junction kept 2 bases outside the gene matches. CDR3 length equals 14 residues. The CDR3 here is CASSTGGSTDTQYF. Here the CDR3 DNA reads TGTGCCAGCAGTACAGGGGGGAGCACAGATACGCAGTATTTT.

The chain is built from TRBV6-5 and TRBJ2-2; D may be TRBD2 (7 bases). The V end was cut by 1 base, the J end by 4 bases, with 13 bases between. CDR1 is MNHEY, CDR2 SVGAGI, per germline. The CDR3 is made up of 16 amino acids. CDR3 coding DNA: TGTGCCAGCAGTTACTACGGGGGGCTTAGCACCGGGGAGCTGTTTTTT. Translated, it gives CASSYYGGLSTGELFF.

V usage is TRBV20-1 and J usage is TRBJ2-2; tentatively, D is TRBD1 (6 bases). Trimming took 3 bases from V and 5 from J, leaving 10 bases between them. From germline, CDR1 is DFQATT and CDR2 SNEGSKA (reference sequence). This CDR3 contains 13 residues. This CDR3 is CSASQGSTGELFF. The CDR3 region has the DNA TGCAGTGCTAGCCAGGGGAGTACCGGGGAGCTGTTTTTT.

The chain links TRBV19 to TRBJ2-1, with TRBD2 identical over 14 bases. V shed 4 bases, J shed 7 bases, and the junction held 6 bases outside the gene matches. Germline lookup yields CDR1 LNHDA and CDR2 SQIVND (reference sequence). The CDR3 runs 16 residues. The CDR3 sequence: CASSKTSGRVANEQFF. As DNA, the CDR3 is TGTGCCAGTAGTAAGACTAGCGGGAGGGTTGCAAATGAGCAGTTCTTC.

The chain combines TRBV29-1 with TRBJ2-3; D might be TRBD1 (6 bases). V was trimmed by 5 bases and J by 6 bases, leaving 9 bases between them. Germline lookup yields CDR1 SQVTM and CDR2 ANQGSEA. This CDR3 spans 11 amino acids. CDR3: CSVLRGDTQYF. CDR3 DNA sequence: TGCAGCGTTCTCAGGGGCGATACGCAGTATTTT.

The DNA of the CDR3 is TGTGCCAGCAGTTACTCGAGGGTTGAAGTGAATACGCAGTATTTT. This codes for CASSYSRVEVNTQYF. This chain joins TRBV6-5 and TRBJ2-3, with D maybe TRBD2 (5 bases). Trimming took off 0 bases at V and 7 bases at J, with 14 bases between the two ends. The CDR3 is 15 amino acids. The germline gives CDR1 MNHEY, CDR2 SVGAGI.

The chain employs TRBV11-1 and TRBJ2-2, with D hard to call. Between the trimmed V and J ends, which lost 1 base and 4 bases, there was a span of 25 bases. The CDR3 loop spans 20 amino acids. In germline, CDR1 is SGHAT, CDR2 FQDESV (reference sequence). The CDR3 is CASSLVVAGDLLPGTGELFF. The CDR3 DNA follows: TGTGCCAGCAGCTTAGTCGTCGCCGGAGACCTTCTTCCGGGCACCGGGGAGCTGTTTTTT.

The chain has TRBV29-1 and TRBJ2-2; D is perhaps TRBD2 (5 bases). The CDR3 has 12 amino acids. Germline-derived CDR1 and CDR2 are SQVTM and ANQGSEA. Between the trimmed V and J ends, which lost 5 bases and 7 bases, there was a span of 11 bases. The CDR3 protein is CSVKRPSGELFF. The CDR3 DNA is TGCAGCGTTAAGCGGCCCAGCGGGGAGCTGTTTTTT.

The chain links TRBV5-1 to TRBJ2-3; D remains unclear. The CDR3 runs 13 residues. V dropped 2 bases and J dropped 1 base, with 5 bases sitting between them. Germline-derived CDR1 and CDR2 are SGHRS and YFSETQ. The CDR3 spells CASSFGRTDTQYF. In DNA form, the CDR3 reads TGCGCCAGCAGCTTCGGCCGCACAGATACGCAGTATTTT.